This note documents a single T cell receptor (beta chain) sequence. As yet, its antigen is unknown. Sequencing targeted expressed TCRB transcripts, as all isolated RNA had been reverse transcribed. Sequencing of naive, central memory and regulatory T cell samples gave an average of around 3.6 million reads. Libraries were prepared by immunoSEQ multiplex PCR; TCRdb keeps only in-frame clonotypes and omits some of them. The data hold 250,000 to 300,000 clones, with approximately 15% observed a single time. V dropped 2 bases and J dropped 5; count of bases not matched to a gene: 3. Germline assignment: CDR1 KGHSH and CDR2 LQKENI. The CDR3 is 16 amino acids. This record comes from a study of beta chain features in type 1 diabetes. Study-wide results and caveats: In every one of the four CD4+ subsets, TCRB CDR3s were moderately but significantly shorter in Type 1 diabetes patients. The cDNA sequencing approach could over-represent high-TCR-expressing cells.

Sequencing was carried out using naive CD4+ T cells from blood. This clonotype was obtained from a man under 40 with type 1 diabetes. The genes are TRBV18 and TRBJ2-3; TRBD2 matches 14 bases. In nucleotides, the CDR3 is TGTGCCAGCTCACCAGACGGACTAGCGGGGGGAGATACGCAGTATTTT. This sequence encodes CASSPDGLAGGDTQYF.